One sample yielded the 21 T cell receptor beta chains listed below, sequenced in a study of T cells in Graves' hyperthyroidism and ophthalmopathy (dated by TCRdb to between 2018 and 2020). The method was multiplex PCR. For sequencing, an Illumina HiSeq 2000 was employed. TCR beta CDR3 regions were amplified from RNA transcripts. For the first round of RT-PCR on the TCR CDR3, the HTBI primer set was used together with the Qiagen OneStep RT-PCR kit. TCRdb's own reprocessing of the public reads used fastp at Q25 and MiXCR and kept productive beta chains. All rows with the same CDR3 protein become a single entry with the most common DNA and genes. For this sample the table gives about 250,000 distinct CDR3 sequences, of which approximately 20% were detected only once. The top ten clones comprise approximately 60% of the sample. What was sequenced was blood. The receptors shown here come from a man younger than 40 with Graves' ophthalmopathy.

The rearrangement joins TRBV11-1 to TRBJ2-1; 10 nucleotides line up with TRBD2. The CDR3 covers 19 residues. V gave up 4 bases and J gave up 9 bases; unmatched junction bases: 21. Germline lookup yields CDR1 SGHAT and CDR2 FQDESV (reference sequence). In DNA form, the CDR3 reads TGTGCCAGCAGCTCCTATTACGGACAAACTAGCGGGATAGTAGGTGAGCAGTTCTTC. Translation gives CASSSYYGQTSGIVGEQFF. Full variable domain (rest looked up from reference TRBV11-1 and TRBJ2-1): EAEVAQSPRYKITEKSQAVAFWCDPISGHATLYWYRQILGQGPELLVQFQDESVVDDSQLPKDRFSAERLKGVDSTLKIQPAELGDSAMYLCASSSYYGQTSGIVGEQFFGPGTRLTVL.

The sample holds many counts of this clonotype. The rearrangement joins TRBV28 to TRBJ1-1, with D possibly matching TRBD1 (6 bases). The CDR3 is made up of 16 amino acids. The germline CDR1 and CDR2 sequences are MDHEN and SYDVKM. V gave up 3 bases and J gave up 4 bases, with 18 bases separating them. CDR3 bases: TGTGCCAGCAGTTTCCCACAGGGTGGATTAGGCACTGAAGCTTTCTTT. Translating it yields CASSFPQGGLGTEAFF.

This sequence joins TRBV29-1 and TRBJ2-1; 7 bases are a match to TRBD2. Looked up from germline, CDR1 is SQVTM and CDR2 is ANQGSEA. Losses at the gene ends were 1 base for V and 10 bases for J; bases not matched to a gene: 19. The CDR3 consists of 17 residues. The CDR3 DNA reads TGCAGCGTTGAAGGTGATTCTAGCGGTTCTCAGGTAGGAGAGCAGTTCTTC. Amino acid sequence: CSVEGDSSGSQVGEQFF.

This clonotype has a single count. The rearrangement uses TRBV18 and TRBJ1-4, with no clear D. Germline CDR1 and CDR2: KGHSH and LQKENI. The CDR3 is 19 amino acids. The V and J ends lost 0 bases and 5 bases respectively, with 22 bases between them. CDR3 region: CASSPPTLWTGKINEKLFF. CDR3 in DNA: TGTGCCAGCTCACCACCGACCCTTTGGACCGGTAAAATAAATGAAAAACTGTTTTTT.

Only a few counts were recorded for this clonotype. The V call is TRBV5-1, the J call TRBJ2-1, with D maybe TRBD2 (6 bases). This CDR3 comprises 13 residues. V gave up 5 bases and J gave up 13 bases, with 19 bases separating them. Germline V gives CDR1 SGHRS, CDR2 YFSETQ. The CDR3 sequence is CASRRLERGIQFF. The CDR3, as DNA: TGCGCCAGCAGACGACTAGAAAGGGGAATACAGTTCTTC.

Only a few counts were recorded for this clonotype. The V and J genes are TRBV2 and TRBJ1-6, with D possibly being TRBD1 (6 bases). V lost 9 bases and J lost 9, with 15 bases in between. The CDR3 has 13 residues. Germline assignment: CDR1 SNHLY and CDR2 FYNNEI. This CDR3 is CASYGRGGSPLHF. The CDR3, as DNA: TGTGCCAGTTATGGTCGAGGGGGTTCACCCCTCCACTTT.

Many counts were recorded for this clonotype. The chain is built from TRBV5-1 and TRBJ2-3; no clear D. Germline V gene lookup returns CDR1 SGHRS and CDR2 YFSETQ. V was clipped by 1 base and J by 4 bases, with 7 bases between them. The CDR3 is made up of 13 amino acids. CDR3 in amino acids: CASSLSSPDTQYF. The CDR3 nucleotides are TGCGCCAGCAGCTTGAGCTCCCCAGATACGCAGTATTTT.

In this sample, this clonotype turned up a few times. The CDR3 DNA reads as TGTGCCAGCAGCCGCGGGACACACAATCAGCCCCAGCATTTT. Translated: CASSRGTHNQPQHF. The chain couples TRBV7-9 to TRBJ1-5; tentative D call: TRBD1 (6 bases). The length of the CDR3 is 14 residues. Germline V CDR1 and CDR2: SEHNR, FQNEAQ (reference sequence). Trimming left V 5 bases short and J 3 bases short, with 11 bases between.

The V call is TRBV12-3 or TRBV12-4, the J call TRBJ2-7, with D possibly TRBD2 on 5 matching bases. CDR3 size: 13 residues. V shed 10 bases and J shed 7 bases, with 20 bases lying between them. Here the CDR3 DNA reads TGTGCCACCGGACTGGCCCCCTTGGGGGAGCAGTACTTC. Amino acid sequence: CATGLAPLGEQYF.

The chain combines TRBV29-1 with TRBJ2-1, with unresolved D. Germline V CDR1 and CDR2: SQVTM, ANQGSEA. V lost 2 bases to trimming and J lost 4 bases, with 12 bases between them. The CDR3 runs 14 residues. The CDR3 reads CSVELYTRYNEQFF. CDR3 nucleotides: TGCAGCGTTGAATTGTATACGAGATACAATGAGCAGTTCTTC.

The J gene is TRBJ2-5, the V gene TRBV29-1, with 9 bases that match TRBD2. With 5 bases clipped from V and 1 base from J, the junction kept 8 bases outside the gene matches. Germline V gives CDR1 SQVTM, CDR2 ANQGSEA. This CDR3 is built from 15 residues. The CDR3: CSVSLRGGPQETQYF. Here the CDR3 DNA reads TGCAGCGTTTCCCTGCGGGGGGGGCCCCAAGAGACCCAGTACTTC.

This clonotype has at least ten counts. The junction departs from the called germline gene at one end, perhaps through a read error. The chain has TRBV6-1 and TRBJ1-1; D gene uncertain. Per the germline V gene, CDR1 is MNHNS and CDR2 is SASEGT. This CDR3 contains 17 residues. The CDR3 bases are TGTGCCAGCAGGGAAGTCCGGACGGCCTGGTCCTACACTGAAGCTTTCTTT. It yields the protein CASREVRTAWSYTEAFF.

DNA for the CDR3: TGTGCCAGCACCCCCAGCTCCTACAATGAGCAGTTCTTC. Amino acid sequence: CASTPSSYNEQFF. This sequence joins TRBV28 and TRBJ2-1; D not certain. The CDR3 sequence is 13 residues long. V was clipped by 7 bases and J by 0 bases, with 7 bases between them. Germline V gene lookup returns CDR1 MDHEN and CDR2 SYDVKM.

The J gene is TRBJ1-5, the V gene TRBV19; D may be TRBD1 (6 bases). The germline gives CDR1 LNHDA, CDR2 SQIVND (reference sequence). The CDR3 totals 15 residues. V shed 2 bases and J shed 4 bases, with 12 bases lying between them. The CDR3 protein is CASSIWVTGNQPQHF. CDR3 DNA sequence: TGTGCCAGTAGTATATGGGTAACAGGGAATCAGCCCCAGCATTTT.

V and J are TRBV5-1 and TRBJ2-6, with 12 bases aligning to TRBD1. Trimming removed 4 bases from V and 2 bases from J; junction bases left unmatched: 1. CDR3 length: 16 amino acids. Germline CDR1 is SGHRS and CDR2 is YFSETQ. CDR3 sequence reads: CASSRDRGPGANVLTF. In DNA form, the CDR3 reads TGCGCCAGCAGCCGGGACAGGGGGCCTGGGGCCAACGTCCTGACTTTC.

Many counts were recorded for this clonotype. The J gene is TRBJ2-3, the V gene TRBV2; D gene unclear. Trimming shortened V by 6 bases and J by 7 bases, and 14 bases separated the two germline ends. CDR1 and CDR2 from the germline V gene are SNHLY and FYNNEI. This CDR3 is 13 amino acids long. The CDR3 DNA reads TGTGCCAGCAGCCCAAGAGAACGAAATACGCAGTATTTT. Translated: CASSPRERNTQYF.

About this clonotype: A much more abundant neighbour one base away suggests this may be a read error. The V and J genes are TRBV7-6 and TRBJ2-3; D possibly uses TRBD1 or TRBD2 (5 bases each). The germline CDR1 and CDR2 sequences are SGHVS and FNYEAQ. The length of the CDR3 is 11 residues. The CDR3 spells CASGTTGTQYF. Here the CDR3 DNA reads TGTGCCAGCGGGACCACAGGTACGCAGTATTTT. Looking up the rest from reference TRBV7-6 and TRBJ2-3 gives the full variable domain: GAGVSQSPRYKVTKRGQDVALRCDPISGHVSLYWYRQALGQGPEFLTYFNYEAQQDKSGLPNDRFSAERPEGSISTLTIQRTEQRDSAMYRCASGTTGTQYFGPGTRLTVL.

This clonotype was seen only a few times. This chain connects TRBV6-1 to TRBJ2-1, with 9 nucleotides matching TRBD2. The germline V gene encodes CDR1 MNHNS and CDR2 SASEGT. Unmatched junction bases numbered 11, after V lost 7 bases and J lost 10 bases. The CDR3 consists of 14 residues. CDR3: CASKTGAGGVEQFF. The CDR3 DNA is TGTGCCAGCAAAACTGGCGCGGGAGGGGTGGAGCAGTTCTTC.

The gene calls are TRBV11-2 and TRBJ1-3; D not certain. V lost 5 bases, J lost 0 bases, and 5 bases lay in between. Looked up from germline, CDR1 is SGHAT and CDR2 is FQNNGV. The CDR3 has 13 residues. The CDR3 is CASSINSGNTIYF. As DNA, the CDR3 is TGTGCCAGCAGCATAAACTCTGGAAACACCATATATTTT.

V and J are TRBV18 and TRBJ2-2; D possibly corresponds to TRBD1 (6 bases). V lost 2 bases and J 5 bases, leaving 6 bases between the germline ends. The CDR3 totals 13 residues. CDR1 and CDR2 from the germline V gene are KGHSH and LQKENI. CDR3 protein: CASSPDRTGELFF. DNA of the CDR3: TGTGCCAGCTCACCAGACAGGACCGGGGAGCTGTTTTTT.

This clonotype was detected ten times or more. The V and J genes are TRBV2 and TRBJ1-5; 10 bases line up with TRBD1. The CDR3 loop spans 15 amino acids. V shed 6 bases, J shed 0 bases, and the junction held 2 bases outside the gene matches. Germline assignment: CDR1 SNHLY and CDR2 FYNNEI. This chain's CDR3 is CASRDRGGSNQPQHF. In DNA, the CDR3 is TGTGCCAGCAGGGACAGGGGGGGTAGCAATCAGCCCCAGCATTTT. Variable domain in full (rest from reference TRBV2 and TRBJ1-5): EPEVTQTPSHQVTQMGQEVILRCVPISNHLYFYWYRQILGQKVEFLVSFYNNEISEKSEIFDDQFSVERPDGSNFTLKIRSTKLEDSAMYFCASRDRGGSNQPQHFGDGTRLSIL.